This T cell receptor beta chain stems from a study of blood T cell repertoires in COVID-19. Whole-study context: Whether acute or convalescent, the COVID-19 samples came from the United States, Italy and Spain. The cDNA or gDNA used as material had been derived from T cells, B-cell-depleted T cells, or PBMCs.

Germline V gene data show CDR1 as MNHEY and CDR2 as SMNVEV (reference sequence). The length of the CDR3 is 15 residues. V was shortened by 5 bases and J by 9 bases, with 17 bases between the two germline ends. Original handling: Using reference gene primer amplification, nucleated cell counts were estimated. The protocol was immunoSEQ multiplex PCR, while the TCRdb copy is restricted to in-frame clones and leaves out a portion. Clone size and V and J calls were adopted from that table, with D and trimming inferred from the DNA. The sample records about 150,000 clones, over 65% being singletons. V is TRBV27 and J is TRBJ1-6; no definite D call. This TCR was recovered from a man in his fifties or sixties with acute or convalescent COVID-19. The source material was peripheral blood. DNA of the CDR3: TGTGCCAGCAGTAAAAAAACCGATAGCGCTTCACCCCTCCACTTT. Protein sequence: CASSKKTDSASPLHF.